The following is a TCR beta chain sequence with its context. In the original processing: Reference gene primer amplification yielded estimated nucleated cell counts. Assay used: immunoSEQ multiplex PCR; TCRdb lists only in-frame clones, some missing. Clone size and V and J calls were adopted from that table, with D and trimming inferred from the DNA. The sample holds under 200,000 clones, about 88% seen once. This sample stems from a study of blood T cell repertoires in COVID-19. In the study overall: COVID-19 samples collected from the United States, Italy and Spain covered acute and convalescent phases.

In germline, CDR1 is MNHNY, CDR2 SVGAGI (reference sequence). CDR3 length: 14 amino acids. The ends lost 8 bases at V and 3 bases at J; junction bases unmatched: 8. The sequenced material came from peripheral blood. This TCR derives from a man between 18 and 35 years old with acute or convalescent COVID-19. This rearrangement joins TRBV6-6 to TRBJ1-1, with 8 bases aligning to TRBD1. CDR3 residues: CASGGQGRYTEAFF. The CDR3 DNA is TGTGCCAGCGGAGGACAGGGCCGGTACACTGAAGCTTTCTTT.